Listed below are T cell receptor beta chains from one sample, sequenced in a study of T cells in Graves' hyperthyroidism and ophthalmopathy. TCRdb recomputed calls from the multiplex PCR reads with MiXCR, one row per CDR3 protein. The sample has approximately 870,000 distinct CDR3 sequences; 35% to 45% are singletons. The sample was blood. Receptors originate from a man younger than 30 with Graves' hyperthyroidism. The CDR3 runs from the conserved cysteine through the conserved F or W. Fields, in order: J gene, V gene, clone size, D gene, CDR3 protein, CDR3 DNA. D genes are given only for firm matches. Size is omitted from some rows. Given values are once, few, many or a class for expanded clones.

J: TRBJ2-7; V: TRBV12-3/TRBV12-4; size: few; D: .; CDR3: CASSFLGQEGYEQYF; DNA: TGTGCCAGCAGTTTTCTAGGTCAAGAGGGCTACGAGCAGTACTTC
J: TRBJ1-2; V: TRBV20-1; size: few; D: .; CDR3: CSARYSNGTEFF; DNA: TGCAGTGCTAGATATTCAAACGGGACGGAGTTCTTC
J: TRBJ1-4; V: TRBV7-9; size: many; D: .; CDR3: CASSSLVRDGINEKLFF; DNA: TGTGCCAGCAGTTCTCTTGTACGGGACGGGATTAATGAAAAACTGTTTTTT
J: TRBJ2-5; V: TRBV7-2; size: many; D: .; CDR3: CATADVQETQYF; DNA: TGTGCCACCGCGGACGTCCAAGAGACCCAGTACTTC
J: TRBJ1-1; V: TRBV25-1; size: many; D: .; CDR3: CASTWGATEAFF; DNA: TGTGCCAGTACCTGGGGGGCAACTGAAGCTTTCTTT
J: TRBJ1-2; V: TRBV29-1; size: few; D: TRBD1; CDR3: CSVEDGGTVAVRGYGYTF; DNA: TGCAGCGTTGAAGACGGGGGGACAGTTGCCGTCCGGGGGTATGGCTACACCTTC
J: TRBJ1-1; V: TRBV15; size: .; D: .; CDR3: CATSRDWGLGRGTEAFF; DNA: TGTGCCACCAGCAGAGATTGGGGCCTGGGGAGAGGCACTGAAGCTTTCTTT
J: TRBJ1-5; V: TRBV19; size: .; D: .; CDR3: CASTPLLQRNQPQHF; DNA: TGTGCCAGTACCCCTCTCCTCCAGCGCAATCAGCCCCAGCATTTT
J: TRBJ2-7; V: TRBV15; size: few; D: .; CDR3: CATSRDNRGGYNSEQYF; DNA: TGTGCCACCAGCAGAGATAATAGGGGAGGATATAACTCCGAGCAGTACTTC
J: TRBJ2-2; V: TRBV6-1; size: .; D: TRBD2; CDR3: CASSYKQSGGYTGELFF; DNA: TGTGCCAGCAGTTACAAACAGAGCGGGGGGTACACCGGGGAGCTGTTTTTT